The 5 T cell receptor beta chains listed next were all sequenced from one sample in a study of cytomegalovirus exposure and HLA in healthy donors. Primers: 60 Vbeta forward and 13 Jbeta reverse. TCRdb keeps only in-frame clones here, not all; method: immunoSEQ multiplex PCR. The sample lists 160,000 or so clones, roughly 84% occurring once. Sample: PBMCs. The receptors originated from a man aged 45-65 years in good health and CMV-seropositive.

This clone was recorded once. The V gene is TRBV6-4, the J gene TRBJ2-5; 7 bases match TRBD1. The J call is in doubt because the DNA end fits TRBJ2-7 better. The length of the CDR3 is 13 residues. Per germline, CDR1 MRHNA and CDR2 SNTAGT. The CDR3 reads CATRDSLSYEQYF. The CDR3 bases are TGTGCCACCCGGGACAGCCTCTCCTACGAGCAGTACTTC.

The DNA for the CDR3 is TGTGCCTGGAGTTCCCGCGGGGCGGGGGGGCCGGAAGATACGCAGTATTTT. Translating gives CAWSSRGAGGPEDTQYF. The gene calls are TRBV30 and TRBJ2-3, with 9 bases that match TRBD2. The J segment lost 5 bases and the V segment lost 2 bases, leaving 14 bases of the junction unmatched. CDR1 and CDR2 (germline): GTSNPN, SVGIG (reference sequence). The CDR3 has 17 amino acids.

The rearrangement joins TRBV7-3 to TRBJ2-1, with TRBD2 matching over 7 bases. Germline CDR1 and CDR2: SGHTA and FQGTGA. J lost 0 bases, V lost 0 bases, and 5 bases had no gene match. The CDR3 consists of 17 residues. CDR3 sequence reads: CASSLTGGESSYNEQFF. As DNA, the CDR3 is TGTGCCAGCAGCTTAACGGGGGGGGAAAGCTCCTACAATGAGCAGTTCTTC.

The J gene is TRBJ2-1, the V gene TRBV6-5; the match to TRBD2 covers 14 bases. Germline V gene sequence: CDR1 MNHEY, CDR2 SVGAGI. This CDR3 contains 15 residues. Losses at the gene ends were 5 bases for V and 11 bases for J; bases not matched to a gene: 8. In DNA, the CDR3 is TGTGCCAGCAGTCCCCTAGGACTAGCGGGAGGTCAGCAGTTCTTC. This encodes CASSPLGLAGGQQFF.

This sequence joins TRBV2 and TRBJ1-1; 7 nucleotides align to TRBD1. In germline, CDR1 is SNHLY, CDR2 FYNNEI. The CDR3 is 13 residues long. The J segment lost 0 bases and the V segment lost 9 bases, leaving 4 bases of the junction unmatched. The CDR3 region is CASRGQMNTEAFF. The CDR3 region has the DNA TGTGCCAGTCGGGGACAGATGAACACTGAAGCTTTCTTT.